These 30 T cell receptor beta chains were sequenced from one sample in a study of lymphopenia after photon versus proton radiotherapy. The table came from immunoSEQ multiplex PCR; TCRdb's copy has only in-frame clones and leaves some out. The table has about 25,000 clones, approximately 88% seen once. The sample was peripheral blood, taken from a patient treated with photon-based radiotherapy. Source of these receptors: a man in his forties or fifties with gastric cancer.

V gene TRBV11-2 combines with J gene TRBJ2-7; D is perhaps TRBD1 (5 bases). The CDR3 contains 14 residues. V lost 0 bases and J 3 bases, leaving 9 bases between the germline ends. Germline CDR1 SGHAT, CDR2 FQNNGV. CDR3 nucleotide sequence: TGTGCCAGCAGCTTAGAAGGGGCCCTCTACGAGCAGTACGTC. Translated: CASSLEGALYEQYV.

The CDR3 region has the DNA TGCGCCAGCAGCCCCCGTGTCAGCGACAATGAGCAGTTCTTC. Translated, it gives CASSPRVSDNEQFF. The V call is TRBV5-1, the J call TRBJ2-1; D is undetermined. CDR3 size: 14 residues. Trimming cost V 4 bases and J 5 bases, with 13 bases left between them. Germline CDR1 SGHRS, CDR2 YFSETQ.

The chain joins TRBV19 to TRBJ1-5, with D unresolved. This CDR3 comprises 12 residues. Trimming shortened V by 10 bases and J by 0 bases, and 7 bases separated the two germline ends. The germline V gene has CDR1 LNHDA and CDR2 SQIVND (reference sequence). CDR3 sequence (DNA): TGTGCCACCACCAATAGCAATCAGCCCCAGCATTTT. It translates to CATTNSNQPQHF.

The V call is TRBV20-1, the J call TRBJ1-1; D is undetermined. CDR3 length: 10 residues. V lost 6 bases, J lost 3 bases, and 5 bases lay in between. CDR1 and CDR2 (germline): DFQATT, SNEGSKA (reference sequence). The CDR3, as DNA: TGCAGTGCCGACCACACTGAAGCTTTCTTT. This sequence encodes CSADHTEAFF.

The chain combines TRBV7-3 with TRBJ2-2, with a possible D match to TRBD1 (5 bases). Trimming removed 3 bases from V and 2 bases from J, with 13 bases in between. Germline lookup yields CDR1 SGHTA and CDR2 FQGTGA. The CDR3 runs 16 residues. The CDR3 spells CASSFARAFNTGELFF. For the CDR3, the DNA is TGTGCCAGCAGCTTTGCCAGGGCTTTTAACACCGGGGAGCTGTTTTTT. The complete variable domain, with remaining parts taken from reference TRBV7-3 and TRBJ2-2, reads GAGVSQTPSNKVTEKGKYVELRCDPISGHTALYWYRQSLGQGPEFLIYFQGTGAADDSGLPNDRFFAVRPEGSVSTLKIQRTERGDSAVYLCASSFARAFNTGELFFGEGSRLTVL.

This rearrangement joins TRBV7-2 to TRBJ2-7; TRBD1 or TRBD2 may be the D gene (5 bases each). CDR3 length: 14 residues. Per the germline V gene, CDR1 is SGHTA and CDR2 is FQGNSA. V was cut by 0 bases and J by 6 bases, with 12 bases left in between. The CDR3 loop reads CASSLAPSGSEQYF. The CDR3 nucleotides read TGTGCCAGCAGCTTAGCGCCGTCAGGGAGCGAGCAGTACTTC.

The J gene is TRBJ1-6, the V gene TRBV14; weak D call: TRBD1 (5 bases). Germline-derived CDR1 and CDR2 are SGHDN and FVKESK. Trimming shortened V by 2 bases and J by 0 bases, and 5 bases separated the two germline ends. The CDR3 runs to 15 residues. CDR3 bases: TGTGCCAGCAGCCAACAGGGCTCCTATAATTCACCCCTCCACTTT. It encodes CASSQQGSYNSPLHF.

The chain couples TRBV6-1 to TRBJ2-1; D call uncertain. The CDR3 length is 15 residues. V gave up 9 bases and J gave up 8 bases, with 23 bases separating them. The germline V gene encodes CDR1 MNHNS and CDR2 SASEGT. CDR3 bases: TGTGCCAGTACCTTCGACATGGGCGGTACCTATGAGCAGTTCTTC. Translating it yields CASTFDMGGTYEQFF.

This chain links TRBV7-8 with TRBJ2-5; 7 nucleotides line up with TRBD2. Germline V CDR1 and CDR2: SGHVS, FQNEAQ. V gave up 3 bases and J gave up 3 bases; unmatched junction bases: 4. The CDR3 covers 14 residues. CDR3 in amino acids: CASSFTLAEETQYF. The CDR3 DNA is TGTGCCAGCAGCTTCACTCTAGCGGAAGAGACCCAGTACTTC.

The V and J genes are TRBV6-5 and TRBJ1-5; weak D call: TRBD1 (5 bases). Germline V gene lookup returns CDR1 MNHEY and CDR2 SVGAGI. The ends were cut back, 8 bases at V and 4 bases at J, with 18 bases in the middle. The CDR3 totals 15 residues. The CDR3 loop reads CASRSVGGVNQPQHF. For the CDR3, the DNA is TGTGCCAGCCGCTCCGTCGGGGGAGTTAATCAGCCCCAGCATTTT.

V usage is TRBV11-2 and J usage is TRBJ2-7; the D gene is possibly TRBD2 (5 bases). The CDR3 runs 14 residues. V shed 6 bases and J shed 6 bases, with 18 bases lying between them. CDR1 and CDR2 (germline): SGHAT, FQNNGV. The CDR3 is CASSKRSGLGEQYF. DNA of the CDR3: TGTGCCAGCAGTAAAAGGAGCGGACTGGGCGAGCAGTACTTC.

This rearrangement joins TRBV27 to TRBJ2-3, with TRBD1 identical over 7 bases. Unmatched junction bases numbered 5, after V lost 6 bases and J lost 5 bases. Germline CDR1 and CDR2: MNHEY and SMNVEV (reference sequence). The CDR3 spans 13 residues. Here the CDR3 DNA reads TGTGCCAGCAGCAAAGGGGGCCGAGATACGCAGTATTTT. Protein product: CASSKGGRDTQYF.

This chain connects TRBV19 to TRBJ1-5; D is ambiguous. Germline CDR1 reads LNHDA; CDR2 reads SQIVND (reference sequence). The CDR3 is 15 residues long. The V gene lost 7 bases and the J gene lost 0 bases, with 13 bases spanning the gap. This chain's CDR3 is CASTIWGNSNQPQHF. CDR3 in DNA: TGTGCCAGTACCATATGGGGAAATAGCAATCAGCCCCAGCATTTT. The complete variable domain, with remaining parts taken from reference TRBV19 and TRBJ1-5, reads DGGITQSPKYLFRKEGQNVTLSCEQNLNHDAMYWYRQDPGQGLRLIYYSQIVNDFQKGDIAEGYSVSREKKESFPLTVTSAQKNPTAFYLCASTIWGNSNQPQHFGDGTRLSIL.

This sequence joins TRBV5-1 and TRBJ1-2; possible D gene TRBD1, 6 bases. This CDR3 comprises 15 residues. Trimming left V 4 bases short and J 3 bases short, with 16 bases between. Looked up from germline, CDR1 is SGHRS and CDR2 is YFSETQ. For the CDR3, the DNA is TGCGCCAGCAGCCTAGGGTCCGGACAGCACTATGGCTACACCTTC. As protein: CASSLGSGQHYGYTF.

V usage is TRBV5-1 and J usage is TRBJ2-1; 11 bases line up with TRBD2. Per the germline V gene, CDR1 is SGHRS and CDR2 is YFSETQ. The junction had 0 bases not matched to a gene; V was cut back by 0 bases and J by 4 bases. The CDR3 is 15 amino acids. Here the CDR3 DNA reads TGCGCCAGCAGCTTGGTAGCGGGGGGGTACAATGAGCAGTTCTTC. Amino acids: CASSLVAGGYNEQFF.

This chain joins TRBV18 and TRBJ1-2; D perhaps matches TRBD1 (5 bases). The CDR3 is 13 residues long. V lost 5 bases to trimming and J lost 7 bases, with 14 bases between them. Germline V gene data show CDR1 as KGHSH and CDR2 as LQKENI. Written as DNA, the CDR3 is TGTGCCAGCTCAAGAGAGGGGAGGAGTGGCTACACCTTC. It yields the protein CASSREGRSGYTF.

The CDR3 spells CASSNSFGNEQFF. The CDR3 region has the DNA TGTGCCAGCAGCAACTCTTTTGGAAACGAGCAGTTCTTC. The chain recombines TRBV5-6 with TRBJ2-1; D is undetermined. The CDR3 totals 13 residues. Per germline, CDR1 SGHDT and CDR2 YYEEEE. The V and J ends lost 4 bases and 10 bases respectively, with 15 bases between them.

This clone was seen just once. The V call is TRBV7-3, the J call TRBJ1-5; possible D gene TRBD1, 6 bases. Trimming removed 4 bases from V and 6 bases from J, with 16 bases in between. From germline, CDR1 is SGHTA and CDR2 FQGTGA. The CDR3 has 15 residues. The CDR3 spells CASSSSRRQVQPQHF. The CDR3 region has the DNA TGTGCCAGCAGCTCCTCTAGGAGACAGGTTCAGCCCCAGCATTTT.

This sequence joins TRBV5-1 and TRBJ2-2; no definite D call. Trimming removed 0 bases at V and 6 bases at J, with 6 bases between. The CDR3 covers 13 residues. Germline V gene data show CDR1 as SGHRS and CDR2 as YFSETQ. The chain's CDR3 is CASSLDLSGELFF. The CDR3 DNA sequence: TGCGCCAGCAGCTTGGACTTGTCCGGGGAGCTGTTTTTT.

The chain couples TRBV5-1 to TRBJ1-4, with D tentatively TRBD1 (5 bases). This CDR3 contains 16 residues. V shed 5 bases and J shed 0 bases, with 14 bases lying between them. Germline loops: CDR1 SGHRS, CDR2 YFSETQ. This CDR3 is CASSVGGPPTNEKLFF. CDR3 nucleotide sequence: TGCGCCAGCAGTGTGGGGGGTCCCCCAACTAATGAAAAACTGTTTTTT.

The chain has TRBV28 and TRBJ1-4; 9 nucleotides align to TRBD1. The CDR3 is 15 amino acids. Germline V gives CDR1 MDHEN, CDR2 SYDVKM. V was clipped by 3 bases and J by 5 bases; unmatched bases: 4. CDR3 coding DNA: TGTGCCAGCAGTTTGGGACAGGGAATCAATGAAAAACTGTTTTTT. Translation gives CASSLGQGINEKLFF.

The count of this clone is one. This chain joins TRBV7-3 and TRBJ2-1; D uncertain. Germline V gene sequence: CDR1 SGHTA, CDR2 FQGTGA. The CDR3 sequence is 16 residues long. Trimming took off 1 base at V and 9 bases at J, with 19 bases between the two ends. CDR3 sequence (DNA): TGTGCCAGCAGCTTAAAGGCTGGGTCTCAATTTGTTGAGCAGTTCTTC. It codes for CASSLKAGSQFVEQFF.

The chain joins TRBV6-1 to TRBJ1-1; TRBD1 matches at 8 bases. Germline CDR1 is MNHNS and CDR2 is SASEGT. Trimming cost V 8 bases and J 1 base; bases outside gene matches: 9. The CDR3 contains 15 residues. As DNA, the CDR3 is TGTGCCAGCTTCCAAAACAGGGGGACGAACACTGAAGCTTTCTTT. Protein sequence: CASFQNRGTNTEAFF.

The chain recombines TRBV6-6 with TRBJ2-1, with TRBD2 matching over 10 bases. The CDR3 spans 15 residues. Germline V lookup: CDR1 MNHNY, CDR2 SVGAGI (reference sequence). Trimming took 6 bases from V and 7 from J; bases not matched to a gene: 9. CDR3: CASRVSGGQWNEQFF. Here the CDR3 DNA reads TGTGCCAGCAGAGTTAGCGGGGGGCAATGGAATGAGCAGTTCTTC.

The rearrangement links TRBV4-1 to TRBJ2-3, with D uncertain. The CDR3 covers 18 residues. The V gene lost 0 bases and the J gene lost 2 bases, with 18 bases spanning the gap. The germline CDR1 and CDR2 sequences are MGHRA and YSYEKL. CDR3 nucleotides: TGCGCCAGCAGCCAAGATTTATCGCCGTCTTTATTCACAGATACGCAGTATTTT. Its protein is CASSQDLSPSLFTDTQYF.

The chain is built from TRBV4-2 and TRBJ2-4, with D perhaps matching TRBD2 (6 bases). The germline CDR1 and CDR2 sequences are LGHNA and YNFKEQ. The CDR3 sequence is 14 residues long. V was trimmed by 0 bases and J by 6 bases, leaving 9 bases between them. CDR3 sequence (DNA): TGTGCCAGCAGCCAAGAAGGGACTCCAAACATTCAGTACTTC. Protein: CASSQEGTPNIQYF.

This chain joins TRBV29-1 and TRBJ2-2, with TRBD1 matching 9 bases. Trimming cost V 6 bases and J 2 bases; bases outside gene matches: 1. Per germline, CDR1 SQVTM and CDR2 ANQGSEA. CDR3 size: 13 residues. Written as DNA, the CDR3 is TGCAGCGTGGGACAGGGTAACACCGGGGAGCTGTTTTTT. As protein: CSVGQGNTGELFF.

The chain employs TRBV5-6 and TRBJ2-3; D might be TRBD2 (6 bases). This CDR3 spans 15 amino acids. V was shortened by 0 bases and J by 1 base, with 9 bases between the two germline ends. Germline V gene sequence: CDR1 SGHDT, CDR2 YYEEEE. CDR3 sequence: CASSLVGGGTDTQYF. In nucleotides, the CDR3 is TGTGCCAGCAGCTTGGTTGGAGGGGGCACAGATACGCAGTATTTT.

J is TRBJ2-5 and V is TRBV2, with a weak D call TRBD1 (6 bases). The CDR3 covers 12 residues. V was shortened by 7 bases and J by 1 base, with 7 bases between the two germline ends. Germline CDR1 SNHLY, CDR2 FYNNEI. CDR3 in DNA: TGTGCCAGCAACAGGGCCCAAGAGACCCAGTACTTC. It specifies CASNRAQETQYF. Using reference TRBV2 and TRBJ2-5 for the parts outside the CDR3, the full variable domain is EPEVTQTPSHQVTQMGQEVILRCVPISNHLYFYWYRQILGQKVEFLVSFYNNEISEKSEIFDDQFSVERPDGSNFTLKIRSTKLEDSAMYFCASNRAQETQYFGPGTRLLVL.

The count of this clone is one. The V call is TRBV19, the J call TRBJ1-6; D is perhaps TRBD1 (5 bases). The germline V gene has CDR1 LNHDA and CDR2 SQIVND (reference sequence). V was shortened by 6 bases and J by 13 bases, with 22 bases between the two germline ends. This CDR3 contains 15 residues. CDR3 residues: CASSEGRLRGSPLHF. For the CDR3, the DNA is TGTGCCAGTAGCGAGGGGCGGCTTAGGGGTTCCCCCCTCCACTTT.